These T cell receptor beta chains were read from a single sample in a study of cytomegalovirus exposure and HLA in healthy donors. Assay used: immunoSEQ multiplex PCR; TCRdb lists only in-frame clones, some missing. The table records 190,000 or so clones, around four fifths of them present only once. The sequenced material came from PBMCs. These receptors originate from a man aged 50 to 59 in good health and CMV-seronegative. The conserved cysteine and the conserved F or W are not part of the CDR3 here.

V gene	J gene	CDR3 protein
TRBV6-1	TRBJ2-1	ASSDDRSSYNEQF
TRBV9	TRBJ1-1	ASQTGANTEAF
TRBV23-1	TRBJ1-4	ASSQATQATNEKLF
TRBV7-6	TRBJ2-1	ASSLYQGSSYNEQF
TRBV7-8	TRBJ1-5	ASSYSNQPQH
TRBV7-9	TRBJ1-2	SSIYGTGGGYT
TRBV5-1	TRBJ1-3	ASSRDRSLTGNTIY
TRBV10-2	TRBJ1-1	ASSETRVYTEAF
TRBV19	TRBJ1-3	ASSTSGTGLGSGNTIY
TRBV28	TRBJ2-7	ASSFRSYEQY
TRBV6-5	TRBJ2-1	ASSYLGRKRDNEQF
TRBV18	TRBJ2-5	ASSPNSGLQETQY
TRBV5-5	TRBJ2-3	ASSSQSTDTQY
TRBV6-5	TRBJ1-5	ATQTGESNQPQH
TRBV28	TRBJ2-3	ASDEAGITDTQY
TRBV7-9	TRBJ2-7	ASSSLAGGRIEQY
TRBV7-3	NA	ASSLTPGAGGYYEQY
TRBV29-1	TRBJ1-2	SVIVQGEGYT
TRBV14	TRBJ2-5	ASSRVAGTQY
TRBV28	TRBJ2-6	ASRGGGPHRSGANVLT
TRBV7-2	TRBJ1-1	ASSLRAGASGEAF
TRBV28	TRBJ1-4	ASSFRTGVEKLF
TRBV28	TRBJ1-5	ASISPQGLNQPQH
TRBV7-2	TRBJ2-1	ASSLGAGLTYNEQF
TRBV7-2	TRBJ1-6	ASSLQGSYNSPLH
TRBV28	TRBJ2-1	ASRLAAYNEQF
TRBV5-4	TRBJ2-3	ASSWGGQQGPDTQY
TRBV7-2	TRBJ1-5	ASSRQGLDQPQH
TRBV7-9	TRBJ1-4	SSSQRPGKTREKLF
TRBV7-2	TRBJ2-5	ASSPQRGKETQY
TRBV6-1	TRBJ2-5	ASSENLAGGTQETQY
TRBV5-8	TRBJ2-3	ASRYRGKTDTQY
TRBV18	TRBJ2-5	ASFPGQGAFETQY
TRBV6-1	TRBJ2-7	ASSEWDSTYEQY
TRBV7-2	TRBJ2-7	ASSPGGQSFYEQY
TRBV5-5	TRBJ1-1	ASSFRDAEAF
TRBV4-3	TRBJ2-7	ASSQDQGASYEQY
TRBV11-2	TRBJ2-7	ASSLVQGYEQY
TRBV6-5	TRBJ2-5	ASSYSLALQETQY
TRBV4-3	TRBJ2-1	ASSQDGVYNEQF
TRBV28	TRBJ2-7	ASSLSSGRPYEQY
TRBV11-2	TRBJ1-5	ASSFQGSQPQH
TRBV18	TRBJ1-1	ASSRQGADTEAF
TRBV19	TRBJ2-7	ASRDRPGQARYEQY
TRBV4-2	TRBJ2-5	ASSQGSSGGAGETQY
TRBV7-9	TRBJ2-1	ASSFNRGTTYGEQF